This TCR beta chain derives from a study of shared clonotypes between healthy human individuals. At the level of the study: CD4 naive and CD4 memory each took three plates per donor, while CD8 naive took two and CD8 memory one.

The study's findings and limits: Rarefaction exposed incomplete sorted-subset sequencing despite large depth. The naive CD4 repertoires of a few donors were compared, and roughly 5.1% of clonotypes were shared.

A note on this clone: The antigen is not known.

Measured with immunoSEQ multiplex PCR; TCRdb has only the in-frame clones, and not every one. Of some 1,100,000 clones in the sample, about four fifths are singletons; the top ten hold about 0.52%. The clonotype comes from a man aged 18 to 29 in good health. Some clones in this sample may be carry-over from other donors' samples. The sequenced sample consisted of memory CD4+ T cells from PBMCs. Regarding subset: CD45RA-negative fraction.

The CDR3 region has the DNA TGTGCCAGCATGGGTGACATGAACACTGAAGCTTTCTTT. Amino acid sequence: CASMGDMNTEAFF. The chain is built from TRBV2 and TRBJ1-1; D remains ambiguous. Trimming left V 7 bases short and J 0 bases short, with 9 bases between. This CDR3 spans 13 amino acids. Germline CDR1 is SNHLY and CDR2 is FYNNEI.